Given below is one T cell receptor beta chain in context. Its antigen is undetermined. Sequencing used immunoSEQ multiplex PCR; TCRdb keeps in-frame clones, though not all of them. The repertoire holds around 95,000 clones, 90% seen once, with approximately 0.16% in the top ten. These data originate in a study of OX40 agonist ivuxolimab in advanced cancers. Study-wide results and limits: Clonal expansion from baseline to week 6 occurred in both CD4+ and CD8+ T cells. Expanded peripheral T-cell antigen specificity went undetermined. Low normalized T-cell clonal expansion was also seen in some nonresponders.

Autoimmune disease history or systemic immunosuppression disqualified patients. The CDR3 runs to 16 residues. With 0 bases clipped from V and 4 bases from J, the junction kept 7 bases outside the gene matches. Germline values: CDR1 SGHTA, CDR2 FQGNSA. V gene TRBV7-2 combines with J gene TRBJ1-2; 8 bases fit TRBD1. The TCR originated in an adult with an advanced solid tumor such as melanoma, head and neck, liver or kidney cancer. The material was CD4+ or CD8+ T cells sorted from blood, obtained in a trial of the OX40 agonist ivuxolimab. The CDR3 coding sequence is TGTGCCAGCAGCTTAGCGATCGCAGGGGGCGCCTATGGCTACACCTTC. Translation gives CASSLAIAGGAYGYTF.